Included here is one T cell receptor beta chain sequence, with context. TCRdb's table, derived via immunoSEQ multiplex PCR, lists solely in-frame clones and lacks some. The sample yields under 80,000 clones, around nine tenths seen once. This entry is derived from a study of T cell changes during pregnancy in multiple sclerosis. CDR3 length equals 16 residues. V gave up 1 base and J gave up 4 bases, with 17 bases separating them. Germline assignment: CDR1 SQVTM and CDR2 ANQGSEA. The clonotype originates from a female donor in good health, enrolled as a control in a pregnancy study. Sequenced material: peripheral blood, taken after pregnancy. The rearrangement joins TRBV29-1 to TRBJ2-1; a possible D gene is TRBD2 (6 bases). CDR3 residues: CSVEVIVLAAYNEQFF. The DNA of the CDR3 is TGCAGCGTTGAAGTAATTGTCTTAGCGGCGTACAATGAGCAGTTCTTC.